A single sample gave rise to the 3 T cell receptor beta chains below, sequenced in a study of a mutant IDH1 vaccine in newly diagnosed glioma. TCRdb's table, derived via immunoSEQ multiplex PCR, lists solely in-frame clones and lacks some. This table has over 80,000 clones, approximately 90% appearing once. Stated time point: baseline, week 1 (first vaccination visit). Treatment of the sample: pre-vaccination baseline after standard-of-care therapy. The source was PBMCs, collected from a glioma patient treated with radiotherapy, temozolomide or both. The receptors stem from a woman aged 45-65 years with glioma.

This clone appeared a single time. The V and J genes are TRBV29-1 and TRBJ2-7; D gene uncertain. CDR3 length equals 11 residues. Trimming took off 4 bases at V and 6 bases at J, with 10 bases between the two ends. The germline V gene encodes CDR1 SQVTM and CDR2 ANQGSEA. The CDR3 DNA follows: TGCAGCGTTGGCAGCACGCCCGAGCAGTACTTC. It translates to CSVGSTPEQYF.

This clone was seen only a few times. The V gene is TRBV7-9, the J gene TRBJ1-1; TRBD1 matches at 7 bases. Germline V CDR1 and CDR2: SEHNR, FQNEAQ (reference sequence). With 5 bases clipped from V and 1 base from J, the junction kept 16 bases outside the gene matches. The CDR3 is made up of 18 amino acids. In DNA form, the CDR3 reads TGTGCCAGCAGCACGCCCCAGGGGGAGTTTTGGTCGAACACTGAAGCTTTCTTT. Protein: CASSTPQGEFWSNTEAFF.

V usage is TRBV21-1 and J usage is TRBJ1-2. TRBV21-1 is described as a pseudogene. There are 12 residues in the CDR3. The CDR3 loop reads CASSMGLGGYTF. CDR3 in DNA: TGTGCCAGCAGCATGGGTCTGGGGGGCTACACCTTC.